The text below deals with one TCR beta chain. Its antigen is unidentified. Researchers used the Oncomine TCR Beta short-read assay to sequence DNA from cultured CD4+ T cells. It was cultured CD4+ T cells from which genomic DNA was extracted. Each CDR3 protein is one row after TCRdb ran MiXCR on the PCR reads. The sample has 11,000 to 15,000 distinct CDR3 sequences; roughly 21% are singletons. Noted treatment: roughly 10-day PBMC culture with coronavirus spike peptide pools or control peptides (ViraFEST assay). Germline lookup yields CDR1 SGHTA and CDR2 FQGNSA. The CDR3 spans 16 residues. The ends were cut back, 1 base at V and 7 bases at J, with 14 bases in the middle. This sample was included in a study of vaccination and CD4 T cells after COVID-19. The wider study: Nasal swab PCR showed SARS-CoV-2 in convalescent patients, several with mild and one with severe disease. Those taking part got two shots of either the BNT162b2 or the mRNA-1273 vaccine. Study results and caveats: Researchers report that 304 of 307 vaccine-specific clones in convalescent patients proved spike mono-reactive.

Sequenced: cultured CD4+ T cells from blood. The J gene is TRBJ1-6, the V gene TRBV7-2; D call uncertain. The receptor was isolated from a human donor with COVID-19. CDR3 sequence reads: CASSLVQVERNSPLHF. Here the CDR3 DNA reads TGTGCCAGCAGCTTAGTTCAAGTGGAGCGAAATTCACCCCTCCACTTT.